The 24 T cell receptor beta chains in this list originate from one sample, sequenced in a study of PD-1 blockade in classical Hodgkin lymphoma. Time point meaning: cycle 4 day 1 (C4D1), after about 6 weeks of nivolumab. Exposure to brentuximab vedotin varied, and each patient had relapsed following autologous stem cell transplantation. The CD4+ T cells used were purified from thawed PBMCs through magnetic negative selection. TCRdb's table, derived via immunoSEQ multiplex PCR, lists solely in-frame clones and lacks some. The sample records 25,000 to 35,000 clones, less than 80% being singletons. This specimen was CD4+ T cells from blood, taken before the fourth cycle of nivolumab. The receptors originated from a human donor with classical Hodgkin lymphoma.

This rearrangement joins TRBV10-2 to TRBJ1-1; D possibly corresponds to TRBD1 (5 bases). V was pared by 6 bases and J by 0 bases, with 8 bases between. The CDR3 totals 13 residues. Germline lookup yields CDR1 WSHSY and CDR2 SAAADI. The CDR3 region is CASSRGLNTEAFF. In DNA form, the CDR3 reads TGCGCCAGCAGCCGGGGCCTGAACACTGAAGCTTTCTTT.

This chain connects TRBV7-2 to TRBJ2-3, with 13 nucleotides matching TRBD2. Germline V gene sequence: CDR1 SGHTA, CDR2 FQGNSA. V shed 5 bases and J 4 bases; nucleotides not matched to a gene: 9. This CDR3 region has 17 residues. The CDR3 protein is CASSPEGLAGTSDTQYF. DNA of the CDR3: TGTGCCAGCAGCCCGGAGGGACTAGCGGGGACGTCAGATACGCAGTATTTT.

The chain combines TRBV7-2 with TRBJ2-2; D perhaps matches TRBD2 (5 bases). This CDR3 has 16 amino acids. Germline-derived CDR1 and CDR2 are SGHTA and FQGNSA. V lost 1 base and J 4 bases, leaving 13 bases between the germline ends. The CDR3 coding sequence is TGTGCCAGCAGCTTAGAGGTAGCGCTGATCACCGGGGAGCTGTTTTTT. The encoded protein is CASSLEVALITGELFF.

The rearrangement links TRBV28 to TRBJ2-3; D unclear. The CDR3 spans 15 residues. Per germline, CDR1 MDHEN and CDR2 SYDVKM. Trimming took off 6 bases at V and 0 bases at J, with 13 bases between the two ends. CDR3 residues: CASSPTATSTDTQYF. The CDR3 DNA follows: TGTGCCAGCAGCCCTACCGCTACTAGCACAGATACGCAGTATTTT.

The V and J genes are TRBV6-1 and TRBJ2-2; no reliable D call. The CDR3 loop spans 14 amino acids. V was cut by 1 base and J by 6 bases, with 9 bases left in between. Germline CDR1 is MNHNS and CDR2 is SASEGT. Here the CDR3 DNA reads TGTGCCAGCAGTGAAGTTTCGGGTCCCGGGGAGCTGTTTTTT. This codes for CASSEVSGPGELFF.

The gene calls are TRBV5-4 and TRBJ1-5; D is possibly TRBD1 (6 bases). Germline CDR1 reads SGHNT; CDR2 reads YYREEE (reference sequence). Trimming stripped 0 bases from V and 0 bases from J, with 10 bases between. The CDR3 is 16 residues long. The CDR3 DNA is TGTGCCAGCAGCTTGGATGGACAGCTTAGCAATCAGCCCCAGCATTTT. Its translation: CASSLDGQLSNQPQHF. Together with reference TRBV5-4 and TRBJ1-5, the CDR3 gives the full variable domain: ETGVTQSPTHLIKTRGQQVTLRCSSQSGHNTVSWYQQALGQGPQFIFQYYREEENGRGNFPPRFSGLQFPNYSSELNVNALELDDSALYLCASSLDGQLSNQPQHFGDGTRLSIL.

This clone was seen a single time. The rearrangement joins TRBV7-6 to TRBJ2-1; 10 positions match TRBD2. This CDR3 is built from 16 residues. The V gene's germline CDR1 is SGHVS and CDR2 FNYEAQ. The J segment lost 7 bases and the V segment lost 5 bases, leaving 11 bases of the junction unmatched. In nucleotides, the CDR3 is TGTGCCAGCAGCCCCGTAGCGGGGGGCTATTGGAATGAGCAGTTCTTC. It specifies CASSPVAGGYWNEQFF. The full variable domain, completed using reference TRBV7-6 and TRBJ2-1, is GAGVSQSPRYKVTKRGQDVALRCDPISGHVSLYWYRQALGQGPEFLTYFNYEAQQDKSGLPNDRFSAERPEGSISTLTIQRTEQRDSAMYRCASSPVAGGYWNEQFFGPGTRLTVL.

This rearrangement joins TRBV5-6 to TRBJ2-5, with 8 bases matching TRBD2. CDR3 length: 17 amino acids. Looked up from germline, CDR1 is SGHDT and CDR2 is YYEEEE. Trimming cost V 0 bases and J 0 bases; bases outside gene matches: 7. CDR3 nucleotides: TGTGCCAGCAGCTTGGCCGGGGGGGACCCGTACCAAGAGACCCAGTACTTC. It is translated as CASSLAGGDPYQETQYF.

The gene calls are TRBV2 and TRBJ2-7; no clear D. Trimming left V 1 base short and J 4 bases short, with 14 bases between. From germline, CDR1 is SNHLY and CDR2 FYNNEI. The CDR3 extends over 15 amino acids. The CDR3: CASSEGRTPLYEQYF. The CDR3 DNA follows: TGTGCCAGCAGTGAAGGCCGGACCCCCCTTTACGAGCAGTACTTC.

The rearrangement uses TRBV10-3 and TRBJ2-1; 7 nucleotides agree with TRBD2. The CDR3 has 13 amino acids. Germline assignment: CDR1 ENHRY and CDR2 SYGVKD. The trim removed 8 bases at V and 5 bases at J, leaving 6 bases unmatched. CDR3 coding DNA: TGTGCCATCCTTGCGGGGGACCACAATGAGCAGTTCTTC. Translating gives CAILAGDHNEQFF.

This sequence joins TRBV30 and TRBJ2-1; 7 bases map to TRBD2. The germline gives CDR1 GTSNPN, CDR2 SVGIG (reference sequence). There are 13 residues in the CDR3. V was pared by 2 bases and J by 9 bases, with 7 bases of the junction left unmatched. The CDR3 loop is CAWSRDRGGEQFF. The CDR3 DNA is TGTGCCTGGAGTAGGGACCGCGGGGGTGAGCAGTTCTTC.

The V call is TRBV19, the J call TRBJ2-3, with D unresolved. Germline V CDR1 and CDR2: LNHDA, SQIVND (reference sequence). V lost 6 bases and J lost 2, with 9 bases in between. This CDR3 is 13 amino acids long. Written as DNA, the CDR3 is TGTGCCAGTAGCCGGACGGACACAGATACGCAGTATTTT. Its translation: CASSRTDTDTQYF.

V is TRBV10-3 and J is TRBJ1-4, with a weak D call TRBD1 (6 bases). The germline V gene has CDR1 ENHRY and CDR2 SYGVKD. Between the trimmed V and J ends, which lost 10 bases and 0 bases, there was a span of 15 bases. This CDR3 spans 15 amino acids. The chain's CDR3 is CASPRGQPTNEKLFF. CDR3 nucleotides: TGTGCCAGCCCCAGGGGACAACCAACTAATGAAAAACTGTTTTTT.

The chain combines TRBV5-1 with TRBJ2-7, with 8 positions matching TRBD1. Germline V gene data show CDR1 as SGHRS and CDR2 as YFSETQ. This CDR3 spans 18 amino acids. Trimming at V came to 4 bases and at J to 2 bases, leaving 17 bases not matched to a gene. Written as DNA, the CDR3 is TGCGCCAGCAGCAGAGAGACCGTACGGGACAGGATTGCCTACGAGCAGTACTTC. This encodes CASSRETVRDRIAYEQYF.

The rearrangement uses TRBV4-2 and TRBJ2-7, with no clear D. The CDR3 runs 12 residues. The V gene's germline CDR1 is LGHNA and CDR2 YNFKEQ. Trimming stripped 5 bases from V and 5 bases from J, with 10 bases between. The CDR3 coding sequence is TGTGCCAGCAGCGGCTACTCTAACGAGCAGTACTTC. Its protein product is CASSGYSNEQYF.

The chain carries TRBV5-1 and TRBJ2-1, with 11 bases that match TRBD2. Trimming removed 8 bases from V and 3 bases from J; junction bases left unmatched: 7. CDR3 length: 15 amino acids. CDR1 SGHRS and CDR2 YFSETQ come from the germline V gene. Here the CDR3 DNA reads TGCGCCAGTAATCCTCTAGCGGGAGGCTACAATGAGCAGTTCTTC. This translates into CASNPLAGGYNEQFF.

In DNA form, the CDR3 reads TGTGCCAGCTCACCCGGACAGGGGGCGAACACTGAAGCTTTCTTT. It yields the protein CASSPGQGANTEAFF. The genes are TRBV18 and TRBJ1-1; TRBD1 aligns across 11 bases. J was trimmed by 1 base and V by 3 bases; bases with no gene match: 1. Germline assignment: CDR1 KGHSH and CDR2 LQKENI. The CDR3 length is 15 residues.

The chain joins TRBV18 to TRBJ2-5, with TRBD2 matching 10 bases. Germline values: CDR1 KGHSH, CDR2 LQKENI. The CDR3 runs 14 residues. The junction had 1 base not matched to a gene; V was cut back by 4 bases and J by 2 bases. The CDR3 region has the DNA TGTGCCAGCTCACTAGCGGGGGGTCAAGAGACCCAGTACTTC. Translating gives CASSLAGGQETQYF.

The genes are TRBV28 and TRBJ2-5; D may be TRBD2 (7 bases). V gave up 5 bases and J gave up 5 bases, with 18 bases separating them. CDR1 and CDR2 (germline): MDHEN, SYDVKM. This CDR3 is 15 amino acids long. CDR3 loop: CASSPYGGARETQYF. The CDR3 DNA is TGTGCCAGCAGTCCGTATGGGGGGGCGCGGGAGACCCAGTACTTC.

The V and J genes are TRBV2 and TRBJ2-7, with D possibly TRBD1 on 6 matching bases. Deletions cut 2 bases from V and 4 bases from J, with 9 bases between. Germline V CDR1 and CDR2: SNHLY, FYNNEI. The CDR3 runs 13 residues. CDR3 sequence reads: CASSEQGLYEQYF. In DNA form, the CDR3 reads TGTGCCAGCAGTGAACAGGGGTTGTACGAGCAGTACTTC.

The chain uses TRBV29-1 and TRBJ2-2; D remains unclear. V was cut by 4 bases and J by 1 base, with 10 bases left in between. Germline V CDR1 and CDR2: SQVTM, ANQGSEA. This CDR3 has 14 amino acids. The CDR3 coding sequence is TGCAGCGTTGTTGTCCGAATGAACACCGGGGAGCTGTTTTTT. Encoded protein: CSVVVRMNTGELFF.

The chain employs TRBV7-9 and TRBJ2-5; possible D gene TRBD1, 5 bases. Trimming pared 8 bases from V and 4 bases from J, leaving 11 bases between. This CDR3 comprises 12 residues. Germline CDR1 is SEHNR and CDR2 is FQNEAQ (reference sequence). For the CDR3, the DNA is TGTGCCAGCGAATTGGGGCCAGAGACCCAGTACTTC. It encodes CASELGPETQYF.

The chain employs TRBV7-2 and TRBJ2-1; 7 nucleotides align to TRBD2. The CDR3 length is 15 residues. With V trimmed by 2 bases and J by 4 bases, 5 bases remained unmatched. Germline V CDR1 and CDR2: SGHTA, FQGNSA. CDR3 residues: CASSLNSGQYNEQFF. In DNA form, the CDR3 reads TGTGCCAGCAGCTTAAATAGCGGGCAGTACAATGAGCAGTTCTTC.

The chain uses TRBV2 and TRBJ2-5; 7 bases line up with TRBD1. This CDR3 is built from 13 residues. The V gene's germline CDR1 is SNHLY and CDR2 FYNNEI. V lost 4 bases and J lost 5; bases outside the gene matches: 4. Here the CDR3 reads CASSGGRGETQYF. The CDR3 DNA reads as TGTGCCAGCAGTGGAGGCAGGGGGGAGACCCAGTACTTC.